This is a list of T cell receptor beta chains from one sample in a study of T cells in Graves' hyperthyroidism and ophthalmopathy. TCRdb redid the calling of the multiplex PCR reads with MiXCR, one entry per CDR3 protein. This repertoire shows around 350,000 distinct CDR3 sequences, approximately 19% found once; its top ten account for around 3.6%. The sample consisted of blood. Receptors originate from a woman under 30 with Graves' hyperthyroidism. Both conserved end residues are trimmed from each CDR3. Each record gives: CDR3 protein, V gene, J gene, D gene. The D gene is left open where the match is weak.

CDR3: SVQGNTGELF; V: TRBV29-1; J: TRBJ2-2; D: .
CDR3: ASSRFSLSGNTIY; V: TRBV12-3/TRBV12-4; J: TRBJ1-3; D: .
CDR3: ASSLVVGQPQH; V: TRBV5-1; J: TRBJ1-5; D: .
CDR3: ATSRDEGRNTGELF; V: TRBV15; J: TRBJ2-2; D: .
CDR3: SAYWTQGVYGYT; V: TRBV20-1; J: TRBJ1-2; D: .
CDR3: ASSFEAMGATGNTIY; V: TRBV12-3/TRBV12-4; J: TRBJ1-3; D: .
CDR3: ASSPTGGATTEAF; V: TRBV18; J: TRBJ1-1; D: TRBD1
CDR3: ASSEIWGYNTGELF; V: TRBV6-1; J: TRBJ2-2; D: .
CDR3: ASNRDGGSTEAF; V: TRBV9; J: TRBJ1-1; D: .
CDR3: ASSNPGGGMNTEAF; V: TRBV5-1; J: TRBJ1-1; D: .
CDR3: ASSSIRSRYGYT; V: TRBV5-1; J: TRBJ1-2; D: .
CDR3: ASSEVAGGPVETQY; V: TRBV6-1; J: TRBJ2-5; D: TRBD2
CDR3: ASSLRRAGNTIY; V: TRBV27; J: TRBJ1-3; D: .
CDR3: SARVGSYEQY; V: TRBV20-1; J: TRBJ2-7; D: .
CDR3: SARIWGATEAF; V: TRBV20-1; J: TRBJ1-1; D: .
CDR3: AISDSVTYEQY; V: TRBV10-3; J: TRBJ2-7; D: .
CDR3: ATSSTGFNYGYT; V: TRBV15; J: TRBJ1-2; D: .
CDR3: ASSPLRQGDIYGYT; V: TRBV11-2; J: TRBJ1-2; D: TRBD1
CDR3: SVRRGGETQY; V: TRBV29-1; J: TRBJ2-5; D: TRBD2
CDR3: ASTVGLAWETQY; V: TRBV7-8; J: TRBJ2-5; D: TRBD2
CDR3: STIGLRMNTEAF; V: TRBV20-1; J: TRBJ1-1; D: .
CDR3: ASTKRGLTEAF; V: TRBV6-1; J: TRBJ1-1; D: .
CDR3: ASWGWSGELF; V: TRBV12-3/TRBV12-4; J: TRBJ2-2; D: .
CDR3: ASSLEWGLATGELF; V: TRBV5-1; J: TRBJ2-2; D: TRBD2
CDR3: SARVLGELASHYEQY; V: TRBV20-1; J: TRBJ2-7; D: .
CDR3: ASSPDNTNYGYT; V: TRBV18; J: TRBJ1-2; D: .
CDR3: ASIPGQFTEAF; V: TRBV28; J: TRBJ1-1; D: .
CDR3: ASSLALPTYTGELF; V: TRBV11-1; J: TRBJ2-2; D: .
CDR3: AMQQGRGTEAF; V: TRBV6-2/TRBV6-3; J: TRBJ1-1; D: TRBD1
CDR3: ASSNRLAGEQY; V: TRBV12-3/TRBV12-4; J: TRBJ2-7; D: TRBD2
CDR3: ASSETFNQPQH; V: TRBV6-1; J: TRBJ1-5; D: .
CDR3: AWGTPRRELF; V: TRBV30; J: TRBJ2-2; D: .
CDR3: SASPAYEQY; V: TRBV20-1; J: TRBJ2-7; D: .
CDR3: SARGQYYGYT; V: TRBV20-1; J: TRBJ1-2; D: .
CDR3: ASSVGNGLETQY; V: TRBV9; J: TRBJ2-5; D: .
CDR3: ATSTRGVGTEAF; V: TRBV15; J: TRBJ1-1; D: .
CDR3: ASSGDRGPYSNQPQH; V: TRBV6-1; J: TRBJ1-5; D: TRBD1
CDR3: ASTPRTGELF; V: TRBV6-1; J: TRBJ2-2; D: .
CDR3: ASSLFSGVNQPQH; V: TRBV12-3/TRBV12-4; J: TRBJ1-5; D: .
CDR3: AWTRYPPHEQY; V: TRBV30; J: TRBJ2-7; D: .
CDR3: ASSPGVYEQY; V: TRBV18; J: TRBJ2-7; D: .
CDR3: ASSSTGSEPSGANVLT; V: TRBV28; J: TRBJ2-6; D: .
CDR3: ASVRSSGFAGANVLT; V: TRBV6-5; J: TRBJ2-6; D: .
CDR3: ASSLRQGTNTEAF; V: TRBV12-3/TRBV12-4; J: TRBJ1-1; D: TRBD1
CDR3: ASSPTSFGEQY; V: TRBV18; J: TRBJ2-7; D: .
CDR3: ASSLTHLQAGASEKLF; V: TRBV12-3/TRBV12-4; J: TRBJ1-4; D: .